This passage covers 29 T cell receptor beta chains from one sample sequenced in a study of blood T cell repertoires in COVID-19. Method: immunoSEQ multiplex PCR; TCRdb's copy keeps in-frame clones and lacks some. The profile shows 110,000 to 150,000 clones, over 70% of them singletons. What was sequenced was peripheral blood. The receptors originated from a man aged 65 to 85 who had recovered from COVID-19.

CDR3 residues: CASSSQGVYEQFF. CDR3 nucleotide sequence: TGTGCCAGCAGCTCCCAGGGGGTATATGAGCAGTTCTTC. The V call is TRBV7-2, the J call TRBJ2-1; 7 bases line up with TRBD1. Germline V gene lookup returns CDR1 SGHTA and CDR2 FQGNSA. V was clipped by 4 bases and J by 8 bases; unmatched bases: 5. The length of the CDR3 is 13 residues.

The V call is TRBV5-1, the J call TRBJ2-7; the match to TRBD1 covers 8 bases. Unmatched junction bases numbered 2, after V lost 6 bases and J lost 3 bases. CDR1 is SGHRS, CDR2 YFSETQ, per germline. The CDR3 loop spans 12 amino acids. This CDR3 reads CASTDRGYEQYF. As DNA, the CDR3 is TGCGCCAGCACAGACAGGGGCTACGAGCAGTACTTC.

This chain links TRBV14 with TRBJ2-7; TRBD2 is a possible D gene (6 bases). CDR3 length: 15 amino acids. Germline CDR1 and CDR2: SGHDN and FVKESK. The V end was cut by 2 bases, the J end by 4 bases, with 15 bases between. CDR3 DNA: TGTGCCAGCAGCCAAAGACTAGATTGGTGGTACGAGCAGTACTTC. Protein product: CASSQRLDWWYEQYF.

This clone occurred once. The rearrangement uses TRBV20-1 and TRBJ2-3; D is undetermined. V gave up 7 bases and J gave up 1 base, with 6 bases separating them. CDR3 length: 11 amino acids. Germline-derived CDR1 and CDR2 are DFQATT and SNEGSKA (reference sequence). The CDR3 region is CSEQGTDTQYF. CDR3 coding DNA: TGCAGTGAGCAGGGCACAGATACGCAGTATTTT.

This clone was detected a few times. The chain joins TRBV6-1 to TRBJ2-7; perhaps TRBD1 as D (6 bases). In germline, CDR1 is MNHNS, CDR2 SASEGT. V lost 3 bases to trimming and J lost 6 bases, with 12 bases between them. This CDR3 is 13 amino acids long. The DNA of the CDR3 is TGTGCCAGCAGTGATACAGGGTTCGGCGAGCAGTACTTC. Amino acids: CASSDTGFGEQYF.

The CDR3 bases are TGTGCCTGGAGTGAACTGGGACTCAAGAACAATGAGCAGTTCTTC. Its translation: CAWSELGLKNNEQFF. This chain uses TRBV30 with TRBJ2-1, with D tentatively TRBD2 (6 bases). Germline-derived CDR1 and CDR2 are GTSNPN and SVGIG (reference sequence). The CDR3 is made up of 15 amino acids. The V end was cut by 1 base, the J end by 5 bases, with 15 bases between.

The chain is built from TRBV6-5 and TRBJ1-4, with D possibly TRBD1 on 5 matching bases. Trimming stripped 1 base from V and 2 bases from J, with 8 bases between. Per germline, CDR1 MNHEY and CDR2 SVGAGI. The CDR3 runs to 15 residues. The CDR3 here is CASSYYGGTNEKLFF. CDR3 DNA: TGTGCCAGCAGTTACTATGGGGGGACTAATGAAAAACTGTTTTTT.

The gene calls are TRBV5-5 and TRBJ2-2; tentative D call: TRBD2 (5 bases). The CDR3 spans 14 residues. V was clipped by 7 bases and J by 0 bases, with 10 bases between them. Germline-derived CDR1 and CDR2 are SGHKS and YYEKEE (reference sequence). CDR3 coding DNA: TGTGCCAGCCGTCTAGCCACGAACACCGGGGAGCTGTTTTTT. Its protein product is CASRLATNTGELFF.

The rearrangement links TRBV19 to TRBJ1-1; 7 positions match TRBD1. The germline V gene encodes CDR1 LNHDA and CDR2 SQIVND (reference sequence). The junction had 12 bases not matched to a gene; V was cut back by 4 bases and J by 4 bases. The CDR3 has 16 amino acids. CDR3 in amino acids: CASSTGQILRGTEAFF. CDR3 nucleotide sequence: TGTGCCAGTAGTACGGGACAGATCTTGAGGGGCACTGAAGCTTTCTTT.

This rearrangement joins TRBV9 to TRBJ2-5, with TRBD1 matching 8 bases. CDR1 is SGDLS and CDR2 is YYNGEE in the germline V gene. This CDR3 is 15 amino acids long. With V trimmed by 3 bases and J by 3 bases, 7 bases remained unmatched. The CDR3 DNA sequence: TGTGCCAGCAGCGGACCGGGACAGGCGGAAGAGACCCAGTACTTC. Protein product: CASSGPGQAEETQYF. The full variable domain, its missing parts supplied by reference TRBV9 and TRBJ2-5, is DSGVTQTPKHLITATGQRVTLRCSPRSGDLSVYWYQQSLDQGLQFLIQYYNGEERAKGNILERFSAQQFPDLHSELNLSSLELGDSALYFCASSGPGQAEETQYFGPGTRLLVL.

The chain couples TRBV7-8 to TRBJ2-5, with 8 positions matching TRBD1. This CDR3 comprises 16 residues. Germline V CDR1 and CDR2: SGHVS, FQNEAQ. J gave up 2 bases and V 3 bases, and 8 bases lay outside the gene matches. CDR3 loop: CASSFGQGIVQETQYF. CDR3 DNA sequence: TGTGCCAGCAGCTTCGGACAGGGTATTGTGCAAGAGACCCAGTACTTC.

The rearrangement uses TRBV29-1 and TRBJ2-7; 7 positions match TRBD1. The V gene's germline CDR1 is SQVTM and CDR2 ANQGSEA. This CDR3 spans 15 amino acids. Trimming at V came to 7 bases and at J to 0 bases, leaving 12 bases not matched to a gene. CDR3 DNA sequence: TGCAGCGCGTCCGGGACAGAGGTTTTCTCCTACGAGCAGTACTTC. Translation: CSASGTEVFSYEQYF.

The rearrangement links TRBV6-4 to TRBJ1-2, with D possibly matching TRBD1 (5 bases). CDR3 length equals 14 residues. V was cut by 4 bases and J by 4 bases, with 13 bases left in between. Germline CDR1 reads MRHNA; CDR2 reads SNTAGT. CDR3 sequence reads: CASSVGQGTYGYTF. CDR3 bases: TGTGCCAGCAGTGTCGGTCAGGGAACCTATGGCTACACCTTC.

This clone has just one count. The chain joins TRBV6-4 to TRBJ2-7; D gene ambiguous. CDR1 MRHNA and CDR2 SNTAGT come from the germline V gene. Trimming cost V 0 bases and J 0 bases, with 12 bases left between them. The CDR3 sequence is 16 residues long. The CDR3 coding sequence is TGTGCCAGCAGTGACTCTTTCCTTTCCAGCTCCTACGAGCAGTACTTC. It codes for CASSDSFLSSSYEQYF.

The chain recombines TRBV12-3 or TRBV12-4 with TRBJ2-5; no reliable D call. Trimming shortened V by 7 bases and J by 2 bases, and 11 bases separated the two germline ends. This CDR3 has 13 residues. The CDR3 reads CASMKQLQETQYF. Written as DNA, the CDR3 is TGTGCCAGCATGAAACAGTTACAAGAGACCCAGTACTTC.

The chain employs TRBV29-1 and TRBJ2-1, with 7 nucleotides matching TRBD2. In germline, CDR1 is SQVTM, CDR2 ANQGSEA. V was pared by 3 bases and J by 8 bases, with 10 bases of the junction left unmatched. The CDR3 covers 14 residues. The CDR3 coding sequence is TGCAGCGTTGACAGTGGGAGGGTTATCGATGAGCAGTTCTTC. Translated, it gives CSVDSGRVIDEQFF.

This sequence joins TRBV2 and TRBJ2-1; TRBD2 matches 8 bases. The J segment lost 10 bases and the V segment lost 10 bases, leaving 21 bases of the junction unmatched. This CDR3 has 16 residues. Germline CDR1 and CDR2: SNHLY and FYNNEI. CDR3 coding DNA: TGTGCCATCTCTACCCATAGCGGGACCCGACTGGGGGAGCAGTTCTTC. Protein sequence: CAISTHSGTRLGEQFF.

The rearrangement links TRBV2 to TRBJ1-2, with no clear D. The V gene lost 6 bases and the J gene lost 2 bases, with 7 bases spanning the gap. The CDR3 has 12 amino acids. Looked up from germline, CDR1 is SNHLY and CDR2 is FYNNEI. The CDR3, as DNA: TGTGCCAGCAGCCCCCAGAACTATGGCTACACCTTC. It codes for CASSPQNYGYTF.

This clone has ten or more counts. The chain has TRBV18 and TRBJ2-5; 8 nucleotides match TRBD1. Germline V CDR1 and CDR2: KGHSH, LQKENI. The CDR3 extends over 13 amino acids. The junction had 6 bases not matched to a gene; V was cut back by 7 bases and J by 5 bases. This CDR3 is CASLQGDVETQYF. In DNA form, the CDR3 reads TGTGCCAGCTTACAGGGGGACGTGGAGACCCAGTACTTC.

In this sample, this clone turned up a few times. V gene TRBV12-3 or TRBV12-4 combines with J gene TRBJ1-5; 8 bases are shared with TRBD1. V was clipped by 5 bases and J by 5 bases; unmatched bases: 2. The CDR3 sequence is 13 residues long. The CDR3 region is CASSRTGYQPQHF. The CDR3 nucleotides read TGTGCCAGCAGTAGGACAGGGTATCAGCCCCAGCATTTT.

The chain is built from TRBV5-4 and TRBJ2-3; 11 positions match TRBD2. This CDR3 spans 15 amino acids. Germline trimming cut 5 bases from V and 5 bases from J; bases unmatched to any gene: 7. Germline loops: CDR1 SGHNT, CDR2 YYREEE (reference sequence). The CDR3 region has the DNA TGTGCCAGCAGGATAGCGGGAGGGCGGCTAGATACGCAGTATTTT. Residues: CASRIAGGRLDTQYF. The full variable domain, completed using reference TRBV5-4 and TRBJ2-3, is ETGVTQSPTHLIKTRGQQVTLRCSSQSGHNTVSWYQQALGQGPQFIFQYYREEENGRGNFPPRFSGLQFPNYSSELNVNALELDDSALYLCASRIAGGRLDTQYFGPGTRLTVL.

The chain carries TRBV4-2 and TRBJ1-4; TRBD1 is a possible D gene (6 bases). Deletions cut 5 bases from V and 4 bases from J, with 14 bases between. The CDR3 sequence is 15 residues long. The germline CDR1 and CDR2 sequences are LGHNA and YNFKEQ. The CDR3 region is CASSEGWGLNEKLFF. DNA of the CDR3: TGTGCCAGCAGCGAAGGGTGGGGGCTTAATGAAAAACTGTTTTTT.

This chain connects TRBV2 to TRBJ2-7, with 10 bases lining up with TRBD1. Unmatched junction bases numbered 7, after V lost 2 bases and J lost 0 bases. Germline loops: CDR1 SNHLY, CDR2 FYNNEI. The CDR3 contains 17 residues. The CDR3 coding sequence is TGTGCCAGCAGTGAACAGGGGACAGGGGCGGGCTCCTACGAGCAGTACTTC. This sequence encodes CASSEQGTGAGSYEQYF. Based on the CDR3 plus reference TRBV2 and TRBJ2-7, the full variable domain is EPEVTQTPSHQVTQMGQEVILRCVPISNHLYFYWYRQILGQKVEFLVSFYNNEISEKSEIFDDQFSVERPDGSNFTLKIRSTKLEDSAMYFCASSEQGTGAGSYEQYFGPGTRLTVT.

J is TRBJ2-5 and V is TRBV18; 8 bases fit TRBD1. Germline loops: CDR1 KGHSH, CDR2 LQKENI. The V segment lost 4 bases and the J segment 4 bases; nucleotides outside the gene matches: 14. The CDR3 is 17 residues long. The DNA of the CDR3 is TGTGCCAGCTCACTAGCTCCCGAGGGCAGGGGGCTAGAGACCCAGTACTTC. Translation gives CASSLAPEGRGLETQYF. The entire variable domain, with the rest obtained from reference TRBV18 and TRBJ2-5, is as follows: NAGVMQNPRHLVRRRGQEARLRCSPMKGHSHVYWYRQLPEEGLKFMVYLQKENIIDESGMPKERFSAEFPKEGPSILRIQQVVRGDSAAYFCASSLAPEGRGLETQYFGPGTRLLVL.

The gene calls are TRBV10-2 and TRBJ2-1; 9 bases are shared with TRBD2. Losses at the gene ends were 8 bases for V and 6 bases for J; bases not matched to a gene: 5. The CDR3 consists of 13 residues. Germline-derived CDR1 and CDR2 are WSHSY and SAAADI. This CDR3 reads CASGGGRVNEQFF. The DNA of the CDR3 is TGCGCCAGCGGAGGCGGGAGGGTCAATGAGCAGTTCTTC.

This chain joins TRBV11-2 and TRBJ2-7, with D possibly being TRBD2 (6 bases). V was shortened by 3 bases and J by 4 bases, with 10 bases between the two germline ends. The CDR3 contains 13 residues. CDR1 is SGHAT and CDR2 is FQNNGV in the germline V gene. For the CDR3, the DNA is TGTGCCAGCAGCTTGGGACTCGAGTACGAGCAGTACTTC. The encoded protein is CASSLGLEYEQYF.

The V gene is TRBV27, the J gene TRBJ2-7, with D unresolved. The CDR3 is 12 amino acids. Per germline, CDR1 MNHEY and CDR2 SMNVEV (reference sequence). V was trimmed by 4 bases and J by 9 bases, leaving 13 bases between them. CDR3 bases: TGTGCCAGCAGTTCCCGGCGGTTAGGGCAGTACTTC. This gives the protein CASSSRRLGQYF.

This chain connects TRBV29-1 to TRBJ1-1; D is perhaps TRBD1 (5 bases). The CDR3 has 15 residues. Trimming cost V 1 base and J 0 bases, with 12 bases left between them. Looked up from germline, CDR1 is SQVTM and CDR2 is ANQGSEA. The CDR3 coding sequence is TGCAGCGTTGAAGCAGGTGGACATCTGAACACTGAAGCTTTCTTT. This gives the protein CSVEAGGHLNTEAFF.

The J gene is TRBJ2-5, the V gene TRBV2, with 12 bases matching TRBD2. J was trimmed by 5 bases and V by 6 bases; bases with no gene match: 28. Germline loops: CDR1 SNHLY, CDR2 FYNNEI. The CDR3 length is 22 residues. The CDR3 loop reads CASRAAAWAFTGLAGKGETQYF. The CDR3 DNA reads as TGTGCCAGCAGGGCGGCGGCTTGGGCTTTTACAGGACTAGCGGGAAAAGGGGAGACCCAGTACTTC. Together with reference TRBV2 and TRBJ2-5, the CDR3 gives the full variable domain: EPEVTQTPSHQVTQMGQEVILRCVPISNHLYFYWYRQILGQKVEFLVSFYNNEISEKSEIFDDQFSVERPDGSNFTLKIRSTKLEDSAMYFCASRAAAWAFTGLAGKGETQYFGPGTRLLVL.